A selection of T cell receptor beta chains follows, all from one sample in a study of T cell changes during pregnancy in multiple sclerosis. Measured with immunoSEQ multiplex PCR; TCRdb has only the in-frame clones, and not every one. The table has 100,000 or so clones, approximately 94% seen once. The sample here was peripheral blood, taken before pregnancy. The receptor source for this set is a female donor with multiple sclerosis, enrolled in a pregnancy study. Each CDR3 is given with its conserved first and last residue. The order of the fields is D gene, CDR3 length, clone size, V gene, J gene, CDR3 DNA, CDR3 protein. A D gene is named only where the DNA matches it firmly. Expanded clones are given a class, and other clones once, few, many or no size at all.

d_gene: TRBD2; len: 15; abundance: -; v_gene: TRBV5-4; j_gene: TRBJ2-1; CDR3nt: TGTGCCAGCAGCTTGTTGACTAGCGGGAGCAATGAGCAGTTCTTC; CDR3aa: CASSLLTSGSNEQFF
d_gene: -; len: 15; abundance: -; v_gene: TRBV6-5; j_gene: TRBJ1-1; CDR3nt: TGTGCCAGCAGTTACGAGAGACGGGGGAACACTGAAGCTTTCTTT; CDR3aa: CASSYERRGNTEAFF
d_gene: -; len: 14; abundance: -; v_gene: TRBV11-3; j_gene: TRBJ2-1; CDR3nt: TGTGCCAGCAGCTTAGTGGCGGGAAGCAATGAGCAGTTCTTC; CDR3aa: CASSLVAGSNEQFF
d_gene: -; len: 13; abundance: -; v_gene: TRBV25-1; j_gene: TRBJ2-1; CDR3nt: TGTGCCAGCAGTGCCACGGGGCGGGGACTGGAGTTCTTC; CDR3aa: CASSATGRGLEFF
d_gene: -; len: 12; abundance: -; v_gene: TRBV5-1; j_gene: TRBJ1-2; CDR3nt: TGCGCCAGCAGCTCCGGAGGGTGGGGCTACACCTTC; CDR3aa: CASSSGGWGYTF
d_gene: TRBD1; len: 12; abundance: once; v_gene: TRBV29-1; j_gene: TRBJ2-7; CDR3nt: TGCAGCGCACAGGGGGCGCGCTACGAGCAGTACTTC; CDR3aa: CSAQGARYEQYF
d_gene: -; len: 16; abundance: -; v_gene: TRBV27; j_gene: TRBJ2-1; CDR3nt: TGTGCCAGCAGTTTAACGATGGACTACTCCTACAATGAGCAGTTCTTC; CDR3aa: CASSLTMDYSYNEQFF
d_gene: -; len: 13; abundance: -; v_gene: TRBV7-7; j_gene: TRBJ2-5; CDR3nt: TGTGCCAGCAGTCGGGTGACAGAAGAGACCCAGTACTTC; CDR3aa: CASSRVTEETQYF
d_gene: TRBD2; len: 16; abundance: -; v_gene: TRBV6-1; j_gene: TRBJ2-5; CDR3nt: TGTGCCAGCAGTGAAAGCCTAGCGGGAGGGAGAGAGACCCAGTACTTC; CDR3aa: CASSESLAGGRETQYF
d_gene: TRBD2; len: 15; abundance: -; v_gene: TRBV15; j_gene: TRBJ2-1; CDR3nt: TGTGCCACCAGCAGCGACAGACTAGCCGGCAATGAGCAGTTCTTC; CDR3aa: CATSSDRLAGNEQFF
d_gene: -; len: 15; abundance: -; v_gene: TRBV19; j_gene: TRBJ1-1; CDR3nt: TGTGCCAGTAGTATGGCTGCCAGGGCGGACACTGAAGCTTTCTTT; CDR3aa: CASSMAARADTEAFF
d_gene: TRBD1; len: 15; abundance: -; v_gene: TRBV14; j_gene: TRBJ1-4; CDR3nt: TGTGCCAGCAGCCCAGGGGGGATGGTTAATGAAAAACTGTTTTTT; CDR3aa: CASSPGGMVNEKLFF
d_gene: TRBD1; len: 15; abundance: -; v_gene: TRBV2; j_gene: TRBJ2-7; CDR3nt: TGTGCCAGCAGAGCCGGGACAGGCCTGTACTACGAGCAGTACTTC; CDR3aa: CASRAGTGLYYEQYF
d_gene: -; len: 13; abundance: -; v_gene: TRBV9; j_gene: TRBJ2-7; CDR3nt: TGTGCCAGCAGCGTAACGAGCGGCTACGAGCAGTACTTC; CDR3aa: CASSVTSGYEQYF
d_gene: -; len: 12; abundance: -; v_gene: TRBV7-9; j_gene: TRBJ2-7; CDR3nt: TGTGCCAGCAGCCCTGGCAGCTACGAGCAGTACTTC; CDR3aa: CASSPGSYEQYF
d_gene: -; len: 18; abundance: -; v_gene: TRBV15; j_gene: TRBJ2-2; CDR3nt: TGTGCCACCAGCAGAGATACATTTGTTGGGGGCCCGACCGGGGAGCTGTTTTTT; CDR3aa: CATSRDTFVGGPTGELFF
d_gene: TRBD1; len: 15; abundance: -; v_gene: TRBV4-1; j_gene: TRBJ2-1; CDR3nt: TGCGCCAGCAGCCAAGTTGGCGGACAGGGCTATGAGCAGTTCTTC; CDR3aa: CASSQVGGQGYEQFF
d_gene: TRBD2; len: 18; abundance: -; v_gene: TRBV4-1; j_gene: TRBJ2-1; CDR3nt: TGCGCCAGCAGCCAAGATCCAGTGGGGACTAGCGGGACAAATGAGCAGTTCTTC; CDR3aa: CASSQDPVGTSGTNEQFF
d_gene: TRBD1; len: 14; abundance: once; v_gene: TRBV29-1; j_gene: TRBJ2-5; CDR3nt: TGCAGCGGGGGGACAGGGGCTTACCAAGAGACCCAGTACTTC; CDR3aa: CSGGTGAYQETQYF
d_gene: -; len: 13; abundance: -; v_gene: TRBV9; j_gene: TRBJ1-2; CDR3nt: TGTGCCAGCAGCTCACAGAATTACTATGGCTACACCTTC; CDR3aa: CASSSQNYYGYTF
d_gene: TRBD1; len: 17; abundance: -; v_gene: TRBV4-3; j_gene: TRBJ2-1; CDR3nt: TGCGCCAGCAGCCAAGCACCGGGACAGGGCTACTACAATGAGCAGTTCTTC; CDR3aa: CASSQAPGQGYYNEQFF
d_gene: -; len: 14; abundance: -; v_gene: TRBV28; j_gene: TRBJ1-2; CDR3nt: TGTGCCAGCAGTTTAGGGGGGTCAGGCTATGGCTACACCTTC; CDR3aa: CASSLGGSGYGYTF
d_gene: TRBD2; len: 19; abundance: -; v_gene: TRBV29-1; j_gene: TRBJ2-1; CDR3nt: TGCAGCGTTACCAAAGGACTAGCGGACTATAGGAGCTCCTACAATGAGCAGTTCTTC; CDR3aa: CSVTKGLADYRSSYNEQFF
d_gene: TRBD2; len: 15; abundance: -; v_gene: TRBV5-6; j_gene: TRBJ2-1; CDR3nt: TGTGCCAGCAGCCTCCGGGGACTAGCCTACAATGAGCAGTTCTTC; CDR3aa: CASSLRGLAYNEQFF
d_gene: TRBD1; len: 13; abundance: -; v_gene: TRBV7-3; j_gene: TRBJ1-1; CDR3nt: TGTGCCAGCAGCCCAGGGGGCCCCACTGAAGCTTTCTTT; CDR3aa: CASSPGGPTEAFF
d_gene: -; len: 13; abundance: few; v_gene: TRBV29-1; j_gene: TRBJ1-1; CDR3nt: TGCAGCGTGGGAGCCGGGGAGGACACTGAAGCTTTCTTT; CDR3aa: CSVGAGEDTEAFF
d_gene: TRBD2; len: 19; abundance: once; v_gene: TRBV4-3; j_gene: TRBJ2-6; CDR3nt: TGCGCCAGCAGCCAAGATTGGGCTAGCGGCTACTCTGGGGCCAACGTCCTGACTTTC; CDR3aa: CASSQDWASGYSGANVLTF
d_gene: -; len: 13; abundance: -; v_gene: TRBV5-5; j_gene: TRBJ1-1; CDR3nt: TGTGCCAGCAGCACCACCCCGGGGGCTGAAGCTTTCTTT; CDR3aa: CASSTTPGAEAFF
d_gene: -; len: 12; abundance: -; v_gene: TRBV28; j_gene: TRBJ2-5; CDR3nt: TGTGCCAGCAGTTCCACTCGGGAGACCCAGTACTTC; CDR3aa: CASSSTRETQYF